Described below is a single TCR beta chain sequence and its context. The CDR3 has 16 amino acids. V was clipped by 3 bases and J by 0 bases, with 9 bases between them. CDR1 is KGHSH and CDR2 is LQKENI in the germline V gene. This entry belongs to a study of blood T cell repertoires in COVID-19. On the study more broadly: COVID-19 samples, acute and convalescent, were from the United States, Italy and Spain. T cells, B-cell-depleted T cells, or PBMCs supplied cDNA or gDNA.

While infection was still active, Seattle patients were enrolled and then followed longitudinally. Authors' analysis steps: It was from reference gene primer amplification that nucleated cell counts were estimated. Profiling relied on immunoSEQ multiplex PCR, and the TCRdb table lists in-frame clones only, not all of them. D and trimming were read from the DNA, whereas the V and J calls and clone size are those reported in that table. The sample includes some 140,000 clones, about 85% of them seen just once. This TCR was sampled from a man between 60 and 70 years old with COVID-19, enrolled during active disease. This chain links TRBV18 with TRBJ1-6; unclear D gene. The sample was peripheral blood. CDR3 bases: TGTGCCAGCTCACCCGGAGCGGCCTCCTATAATTCACCCCTCCACTTT. The encoded protein is CASSPGAASYNSPLHF. The whole variable domain, remainder taken from reference TRBV18 and TRBJ1-6, is NAGVMQNPRHLVRRRGQEARLRCSPMKGHSHVYWYRQLPEEGLKFMVYLQKENIIDESGMPKERFSAEFPKEGPSILRIQQVVRGDSAAYFCASSPGAASYNSPLHFGNGTRLTVT.